These 22 T cell receptor beta chains were sequenced from one sample in a study of CD8+ T cells in alopecia areata (dated by TCRdb to 2017 to 2018). Library preparation was by the immunoSEQ multiplex PCR assay. To provide template for TCR sequencing, every sample had RNA extracted and reverse transcribed into cDNA. TCRdb stores this immuneACCESS table with in-frame sequences only. Part of the clones is absent; in the studies checked, under half of the shortfall reflects unresolved V genes, and no reason is known for the rest. This sample holds about 190,000 clones; 50% to 60% were observed only once. The ten top clones hold roughly 0.67% of the sample. What the time point label conveys for this sample: less than five weeks on oral tofacitinib. The sample's treatment or condition label, in plain terms: oral pan-JAK inhibitor, 5-10 mg twice daily. This specimen consisted of CD4+ T cells sorted from blood, obtained at week 4, from a patient treated with tofacitinib. The receptors shown here come from a human donor with alopecia areata.

This clone has more than one count but fewer than ten. The sample contains more than one DNA sequence encoding this CDR3. The V and J genes are TRBV29-1 and TRBJ2-7, with TRBD1 as a possible D gene (5 bases). Trimming took off 4 bases at V and 1 base at J, with 8 bases between the two ends. The CDR3 length is 12 residues. Germline CDR1 is SQVTM and CDR2 is ANQGSEA. CDR3 residues: CSVGTGSYEQYF. CDR3 DNA: TGCAGCGTTGGTACAGGTTCCTACGAGCAGTACTTC.

This chain connects TRBV15 to TRBJ2-7, with 10 bases aligning to TRBD1. V shed 1 base, J shed 5 bases, and the junction held 8 bases outside the gene matches. This CDR3 has 16 residues. CDR1 LNHNV and CDR2 YYDKDF come from the germline V gene (reference sequence). The CDR3: CATSRAGDRGEHEQYF. CDR3 DNA: TGTGCCACCAGCAGAGCCGGGGACAGGGGAGAGCACGAGCAGTACTTC.

This clone was recorded a few times. The V call is TRBV6-1, the J call TRBJ2-1; D remains unclear. Germline assignment: CDR1 MNHNS and CDR2 SASEGT. This CDR3 has 12 residues. V was pared by 0 bases and J by 8 bases, with 5 bases between. DNA of the CDR3: TGTGCCAGCAGTGAAGCGTACGATGAGCAGTTCTTC. This encodes CASSEAYDEQFF.

The chain links TRBV15 to TRBJ2-7, with a tentative D call TRBD2 (6 bases). This CDR3 has 13 amino acids. CDR1 and CDR2 from the germline V gene are LNHNV and YYDKDF (reference sequence). Trimming removed 3 bases from V and 9 bases from J, with 15 bases in between. In nucleotides, the CDR3 is TGTGCCACCAGCAGTCGGGGCACAGCGGGGCAGTACTTC. This gives the protein CATSSRGTAGQYF.

The chain has TRBV2 and TRBJ2-1; 7 nucleotides agree with TRBD2. J lost 0 bases, V lost 1 base, and 6 bases had no gene match. This CDR3 is 17 amino acids long. Germline V gene sequence: CDR1 SNHLY, CDR2 FYNNEI. This CDR3 reads CASSEEKGGSSYNEQFF. CDR3 bases: TGTGCCAGCAGTGAAGAGAAGGGCGGGAGCTCCTACAATGAGCAGTTCTTC.

The chain has TRBV7-2 and TRBJ2-7; D is undetermined. Trimming left V 7 bases short and J 4 bases short, with 32 bases between. The germline CDR1 and CDR2 sequences are SGHTA and FQGNSA. The CDR3 has 19 residues. DNA of the CDR3: TGTGCCAGCACCCCCCCGCCCCGGCGCGTAGAAAGTAGGAGATACGAGCAGTACTTC. Translating it yields CASTPPPRRVESRRYEQYF.

The rearrangement uses TRBV7-2 and TRBJ1-1; TRBD1 aligns across 10 bases. There are 17 residues in the CDR3. V was clipped by 2 bases and J by 0 bases; unmatched bases: 6. CDR1 SGHTA and CDR2 FQGNSA come from the germline V gene. CDR3 residues: CASSLSGTGALNTEAFF. The CDR3 coding sequence is TGTGCCAGCAGCTTATCAGGGACAGGGGCCCTGAACACTGAAGCTTTCTTT.

The rearrangement links TRBV29-1 to TRBJ2-2, with 8 bases that match TRBD2. The V gene end was trimmed by 5 bases and the J gene end by 2 bases; junction bases not matched to a gene: 4. The CDR3 extends over 14 amino acids. Looked up from germline, CDR1 is SQVTM and CDR2 is ANQGSEA. CDR3: CSVRTSLNTGELFF. CDR3 nucleotide sequence: TGCAGCGTTCGGACTAGCTTAAACACCGGGGAGCTGTTTTTT.

The chain has TRBV30 and TRBJ1-5; D unclear. The germline CDR1 and CDR2 sequences are GTSNPN and SVGIG (reference sequence). This CDR3 comprises 13 residues. Trimming shortened V by 2 bases and J by 1 base, and 6 bases separated the two germline ends. DNA for the CDR3: TGTGCCTGGAGTCTACAGAGCAATCAGCCCCAGCATTTT. It encodes CAWSLQSNQPQHF.

This clone was seen a few times. The gene calls are TRBV29-1 and TRBJ2-1, with 8 bases aligning to TRBD2. This CDR3 spans 17 amino acids. The V and J ends lost 3 bases and 0 bases, in that order; junction bases with no gene match: 10. The germline CDR1 and CDR2 sequences are SQVTM and ANQGSEA. The CDR3 nucleotides read TGCAGCGTTGATGGTGCGGGGGGAGGGGGCTCCTACAATGAGCAGTTCTTC. This gives the protein CSVDGAGGGGSYNEQFF.

The V and J genes are TRBV4-1 and TRBJ2-7, with TRBD1 matching 10 bases. The J segment lost 2 bases and the V segment lost 1 base, leaving 2 bases of the junction unmatched. This CDR3 has 15 residues. Looked up from germline, CDR1 is MGHRA and CDR2 is YSYEKL. The CDR3, as DNA: TGCGCCAGCAGCCAAGGGGACAGGGGACCCTACGAGCAGTACTTC. As protein: CASSQGDRGPYEQYF.

The gene calls are TRBV4-1 and TRBJ2-3, with 9 bases fitting TRBD2. From germline, CDR1 is MGHRA and CDR2 YSYEKL. The CDR3 consists of 17 residues. V was clipped by 0 bases and J by 2 bases; unmatched bases: 6. For the CDR3, the DNA is TGCGCCAGCAGCCAAGATCGCCTAGCGGGGATCACAGATACGCAGTATTTT. Its protein is CASSQDRLAGITDTQYF.

This rearrangement joins TRBV15 to TRBJ1-1; D is undetermined. Trimming pared 1 base from V and 0 bases from J, leaving 9 bases between. This CDR3 is 15 amino acids long. Germline CDR1 is LNHNV and CDR2 is YYDKDF (reference sequence). The CDR3 nucleotides read TGTGCCACCAGCAGAGGAGGAGCCATGAACACTGAAGCTTTCTTT. As protein: CATSRGGAMNTEAFF. Using reference TRBV15 and TRBJ1-1 for the parts outside the CDR3, the full variable domain is DAMVIQNPRYQVTQFGKPVTLSCSQTLNHNVMYWYQQKSSQAPKLLFHYYDKDFNNEADTPDNFQSRRPNTSFCFLDIRSPGLGDTAMYLCATSRGGAMNTEAFFGQGTRLTVV.

This chain uses TRBV19 with TRBJ1-1, with TRBD1 as a possible D gene (5 bases). Germline V gene sequence: CDR1 LNHDA, CDR2 SQIVND (reference sequence). CDR3 length: 16 residues. With 4 bases removed from V and 0 bases from J, the gap between germline ends came to 15 bases. CDR3 nucleotide sequence: TGTGCCAGTAGTAACTACCTCGGGACTTTGAACACTGAAGCTTTCTTT. It specifies CASSNYLGTLNTEAFF. Using reference TRBV19 and TRBJ1-1 for the parts outside the CDR3, the full variable domain is DGGITQSPKYLFRKEGQNVTLSCEQNLNHDAMYWYRQDPGQGLRLIYYSQIVNDFQKGDIAEGYSVSREKKESFPLTVTSAQKNPTAFYLCASSNYLGTLNTEAFFGQGTRLTVV.

This clone was recorded a few times. The chain joins TRBV7-9 to TRBJ2-1; D is unresolved. The germline V gene has CDR1 SEHNR and CDR2 FQNEAQ (reference sequence). Trimming removed 5 bases at V and 1 base at J, with 6 bases between. This CDR3 comprises 13 residues. The CDR3 DNA reads TGTGCCAGCAGCCCGAGTTCCTACAATGAGCAGTTCTTC. It translates to CASSPSSYNEQFF.

This clone has just one count. The V and J genes are TRBV27 and TRBJ2-7, with no clear D. Germline V gene data show CDR1 as MNHEY and CDR2 as SMNVEV (reference sequence). The CDR3 has 10 amino acids. Trimming left V 8 bases short and J 3 bases short, with 5 bases between. The CDR3 spells CASGRYEQYF. The CDR3 nucleotides read TGTGCCAGCGGACGCTACGAGCAGTACTTC.

The V and J genes are TRBV6-1 and TRBJ1-2, with 8 bases identical to TRBD1. The CDR3 runs to 14 residues. Germline V CDR1 and CDR2: MNHNS, SASEGT. V was pared by 4 bases and J by 4 bases, with 5 bases of the junction left unmatched. In DNA, the CDR3 is TGTGCCAGCAGTGTTGGGACAGGTAGCTATGGCTACACCTTC. It specifies CASSVGTGSYGYTF.

V is TRBV25-1 and J is TRBJ2-2; possible D gene TRBD2, 6 bases. Looked up from germline, CDR1 is MGHDK and CDR2 is SYGVNS. V gave up 8 bases and J gave up 4 bases, with 14 bases separating them. CDR3 length: 14 amino acids. The CDR3 nucleotides are TGTGCCAGCGGGTCCGCGGGGATCACCGGGGAGCTGTTTTTT. Its translation is CASGSAGITGELFF.

This clone came up once. The rearrangement links TRBV7-2 to TRBJ2-5; no firm D call. Per the germline V gene, CDR1 is SGHTA and CDR2 is FQGNSA. With 1 base removed from V and 5 bases from J, the gap between germline ends came to 17 bases. The CDR3 runs to 16 residues. CDR3 sequence reads: CASSLVPGSSRETQYF. The CDR3 DNA follows: TGTGCCAGCAGCTTAGTCCCAGGTTCGAGTCGGGAGACCCAGTACTTC. Full variable domain (outside the CDR3, taken from reference TRBV7-2 and TRBJ2-5): GAGVSQSPSNKVTEKGKDVELRCDPISGHTALYWYRQSLGQGLEFLIYFQGNSAPDKSGLPSDRFSAERTGGSVSTLTIQRTQQEDSAVYLCASSLVPGSSRETQYFGPGTRLLVL.

The table lists this clone with a few counts. V and J are TRBV29-1 and TRBJ2-1; no clear D. CDR3 length equals 15 residues. Germline values: CDR1 SQVTM, CDR2 ANQGSEA. V dropped 5 bases and J dropped 1 base, with 15 bases sitting between them. The CDR3 here is CSVFPREASYNEQFF. The DNA of the CDR3 is TGCAGCGTTTTCCCCCGTGAGGCTTCCTACAATGAGCAGTTCTTC.

This clone was found a few times. The chain joins TRBV25-1 to TRBJ2-1; D may be TRBD1 or TRBD2 (5 bases each). The V end lost 1 base, the J end lost 5 bases, and 12 bases lay between the germline ends. The CDR3 extends over 15 amino acids. Germline lookup yields CDR1 MGHDK and CDR2 SYGVNS. CDR3 protein: CASSESGTGHNEQFF. Here the CDR3 DNA reads TGTGCCAGCAGTGAATCGGGGACGGGCCACAATGAGCAGTTCTTC.

The V gene is TRBV29-1, the J gene TRBJ2-7; unclear D gene. V lost 5 bases and J lost 5, with 13 bases in between. The CDR3 runs 12 residues. Germline CDR1 is SQVTM and CDR2 is ANQGSEA. CDR3 region: CSVQSQPNEQYF. Here the CDR3 DNA reads TGCAGCGTTCAGTCACAACCTAACGAGCAGTACTTC.